Described below is a single T cell receptor (beta chain) sequence and its context. Its antigen is currently unknown. The entry originates in a study of shared clonotypes between healthy human individuals. Study at large: Those who served as donors were two women and a few men between the ages of 18 and 49. Study-level results: Memory subsets generally showed lower estimated richness than naive subsets. Enrolling few donors narrowed the genetic and exposure-history diversity that was represented. The generation probabilities recorded for non-shared clonotypes fell below those of clonotypes shared by all four donors.

The CDR3 totals 15 residues. Germline-derived CDR1 and CDR2 are SGHAT and FQNNGV. The V gene lost 0 bases and the J gene lost 6 bases, with 15 bases spanning the gap. Naive CD8 cells lacked CD45RO and underwent positive selection for CCR7, leaving out terminally differentiated effector memory CD45RA+ cells. Some clones are missing from TCRdb's copy, which holds only in-frame ones; the method was immunoSEQ multiplex PCR. The sample consists of about 1,800,000 clones, about 95% of them appearing once. The V call is TRBV11-2, the J call TRBJ2-7; D is possibly TRBD1 (6 bases). The sample was naive CD8+ T cells sorted from blood. The TCR originated in a man aged 18 to 30 in good health. For the CDR3, the DNA is TGTGCCAGCAGCTTAGATCCCGGCTGGGGGCGCGAGCAGTACTTC. The encoded protein is CASSLDPGWGREQYF.